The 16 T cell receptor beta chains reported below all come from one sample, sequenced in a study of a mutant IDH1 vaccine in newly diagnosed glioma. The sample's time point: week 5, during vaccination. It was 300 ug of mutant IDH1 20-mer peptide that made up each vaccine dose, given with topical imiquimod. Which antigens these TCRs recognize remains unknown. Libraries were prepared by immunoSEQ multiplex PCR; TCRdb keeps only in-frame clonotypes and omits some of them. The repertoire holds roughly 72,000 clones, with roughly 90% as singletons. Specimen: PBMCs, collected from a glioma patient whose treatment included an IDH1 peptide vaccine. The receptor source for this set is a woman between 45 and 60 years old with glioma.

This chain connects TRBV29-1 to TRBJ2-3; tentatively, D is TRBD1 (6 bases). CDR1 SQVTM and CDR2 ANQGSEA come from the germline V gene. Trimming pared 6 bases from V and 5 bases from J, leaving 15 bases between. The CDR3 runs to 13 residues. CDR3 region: CSVLGGRLDTQYF. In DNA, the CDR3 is TGCAGCGTCCTAGGGGGTCGATTAGATACGCAGTATTTT.

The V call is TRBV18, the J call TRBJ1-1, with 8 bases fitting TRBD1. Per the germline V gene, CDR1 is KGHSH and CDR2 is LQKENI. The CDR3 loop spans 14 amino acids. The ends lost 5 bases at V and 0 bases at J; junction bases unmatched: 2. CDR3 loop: CASSYRGLNTEAFF. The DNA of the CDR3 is TGTGCCAGCTCATACAGGGGGTTGAACACTGAAGCTTTCTTT.

The CDR3 coding sequence is TGCGCCAGCAGCCAAGGACGGGACAGGGCCAGATATCAGCCCCAGCATTTT. Protein product: CASSQGRDRARYQPQHF. The rearrangement links TRBV4-1 to TRBJ1-5; 9 bases match TRBD1. Losses at the gene ends were 1 base for V and 5 bases for J; bases not matched to a gene: 9. Germline loops: CDR1 MGHRA, CDR2 YSYEKL. The CDR3 has 17 amino acids.

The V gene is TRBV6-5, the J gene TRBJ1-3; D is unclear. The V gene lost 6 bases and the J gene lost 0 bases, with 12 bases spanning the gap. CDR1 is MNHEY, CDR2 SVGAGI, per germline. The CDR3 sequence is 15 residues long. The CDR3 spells CASSRQASSGNTIYF. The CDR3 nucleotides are TGTGCCAGCAGCAGGCAGGCGTCCTCTGGAAACACCATATATTTT.

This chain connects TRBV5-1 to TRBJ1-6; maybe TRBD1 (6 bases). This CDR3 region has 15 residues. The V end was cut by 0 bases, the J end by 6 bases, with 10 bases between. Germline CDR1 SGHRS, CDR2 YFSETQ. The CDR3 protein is CASSLGQERNSPLHF. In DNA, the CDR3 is TGCGCCAGCAGCTTGGGACAGGAACGTAATTCACCCCTCCACTTT.

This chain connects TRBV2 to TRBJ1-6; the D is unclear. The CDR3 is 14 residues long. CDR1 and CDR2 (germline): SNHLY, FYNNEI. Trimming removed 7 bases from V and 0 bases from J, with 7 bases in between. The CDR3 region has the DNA TGTGCCAGCACCGAAAGCTCCTATAATTCACCCCTCCACTTT. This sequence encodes CASTESSYNSPLHF.

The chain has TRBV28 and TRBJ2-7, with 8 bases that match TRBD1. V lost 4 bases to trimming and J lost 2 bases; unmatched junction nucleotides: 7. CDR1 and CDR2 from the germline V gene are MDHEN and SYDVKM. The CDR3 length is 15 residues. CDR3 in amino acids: CASSSSGGIPYEQYF. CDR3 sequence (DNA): TGTGCCAGCAGTTCCTCAGGGGGCATCCCCTACGAGCAGTACTTC.

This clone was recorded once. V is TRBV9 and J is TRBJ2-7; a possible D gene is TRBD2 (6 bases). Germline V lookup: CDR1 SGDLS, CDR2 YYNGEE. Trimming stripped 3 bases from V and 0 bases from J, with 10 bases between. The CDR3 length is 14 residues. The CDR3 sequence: CASSEGSGSYEQYF. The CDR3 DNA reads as TGTGCCAGCAGCGAAGGTAGCGGCTCCTACGAGCAGTACTTC.

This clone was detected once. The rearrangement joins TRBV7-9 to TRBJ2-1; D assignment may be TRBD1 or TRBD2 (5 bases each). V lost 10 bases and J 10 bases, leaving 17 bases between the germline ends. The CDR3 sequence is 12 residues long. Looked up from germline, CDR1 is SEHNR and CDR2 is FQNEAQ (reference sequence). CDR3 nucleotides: TGTGCCACCTGGGGACCCTCATGGGAGCAGTTCTTC. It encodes CATWGPSWEQFF.

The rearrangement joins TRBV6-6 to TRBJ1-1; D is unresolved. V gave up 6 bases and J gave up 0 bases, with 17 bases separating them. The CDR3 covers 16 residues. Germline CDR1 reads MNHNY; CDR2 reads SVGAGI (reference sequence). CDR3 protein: CASRPGGSRMNTEAFF. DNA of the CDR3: TGTGCCAGCAGGCCTGGAGGGTCGCGAATGAACACTGAAGCTTTCTTT.

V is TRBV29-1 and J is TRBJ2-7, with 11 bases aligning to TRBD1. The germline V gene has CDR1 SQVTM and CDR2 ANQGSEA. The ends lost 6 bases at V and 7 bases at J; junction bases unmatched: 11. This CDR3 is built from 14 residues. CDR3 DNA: TGCAGCGTCGGCTGGACAGGGGGCGCGAGGGAGCAGTACTTC. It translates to CSVGWTGGAREQYF.

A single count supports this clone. DNA of the CDR3: TGCGCCAGCAGGTGGGCTAGCGGGTCCTACGAGCAGTACTTC. Amino acids: CASRWASGSYEQYF. The chain joins TRBV5-1 to TRBJ2-7; the match to TRBD2 covers 8 bases. Germline CDR1 reads SGHRS; CDR2 reads YFSETQ. This CDR3 region has 14 residues. Trimming removed 5 bases from V and 1 base from J; junction bases left unmatched: 5.

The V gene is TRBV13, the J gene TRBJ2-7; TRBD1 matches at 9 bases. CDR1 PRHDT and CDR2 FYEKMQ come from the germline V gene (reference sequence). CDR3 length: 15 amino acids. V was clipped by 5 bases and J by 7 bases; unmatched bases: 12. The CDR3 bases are TGTGCCAGCAGCCCCAGGACAGGGGTGAGAGGGGAGCAGTACTTC. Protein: CASSPRTGVRGEQYF.

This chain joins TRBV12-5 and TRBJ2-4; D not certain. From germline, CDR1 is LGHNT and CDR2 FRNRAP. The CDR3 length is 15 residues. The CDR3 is CASSVSVNGKNIQYF. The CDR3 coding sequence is TGTGCCTCTTCCGTGAGTGTGAACGGCAAAAACATTCAGTACTTC. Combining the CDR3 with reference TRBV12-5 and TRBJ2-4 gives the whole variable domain DARVTQTPRHKVTEMGQEVTMRCQPILGHNTVFWYRQTMMQGLELLAYFRNRAPLDDSGMPKDRFSAEMPDATLATLKIQPSEPRDSAVYFCASSVSVNGKNIQYFGAGTRLSVL.

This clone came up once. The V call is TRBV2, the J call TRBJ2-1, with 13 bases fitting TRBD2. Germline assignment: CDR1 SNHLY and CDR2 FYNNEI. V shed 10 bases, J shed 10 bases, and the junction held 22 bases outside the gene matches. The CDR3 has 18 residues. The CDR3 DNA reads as TGTGCCACTTTACGGGACCCTGGGGGGACTAGCGGGGTCGACGAGCAGTTCTTC. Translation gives CATLRDPGGTSGVDEQFF.

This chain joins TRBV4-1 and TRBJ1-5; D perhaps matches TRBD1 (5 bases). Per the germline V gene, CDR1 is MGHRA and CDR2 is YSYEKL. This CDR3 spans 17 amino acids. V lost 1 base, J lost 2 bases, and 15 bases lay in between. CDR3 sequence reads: CASSQGPSRGGNQPQHF. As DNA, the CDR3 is TGCGCCAGCAGCCAAGGCCCGTCGAGGGGCGGCAATCAGCCCCAGCATTTT.